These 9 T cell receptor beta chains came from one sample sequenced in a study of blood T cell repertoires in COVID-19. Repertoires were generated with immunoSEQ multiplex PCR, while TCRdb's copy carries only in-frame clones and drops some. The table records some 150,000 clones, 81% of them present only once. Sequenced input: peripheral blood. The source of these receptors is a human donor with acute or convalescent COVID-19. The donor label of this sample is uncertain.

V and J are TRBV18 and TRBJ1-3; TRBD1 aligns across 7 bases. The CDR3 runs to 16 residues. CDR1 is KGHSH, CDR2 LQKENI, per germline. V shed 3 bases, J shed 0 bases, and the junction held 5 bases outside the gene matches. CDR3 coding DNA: TGTGCCAGCTCACCTGACAGGGCGAGCTCTGGAAACACCATATATTTT. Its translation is CASSPDRASSGNTIYF.

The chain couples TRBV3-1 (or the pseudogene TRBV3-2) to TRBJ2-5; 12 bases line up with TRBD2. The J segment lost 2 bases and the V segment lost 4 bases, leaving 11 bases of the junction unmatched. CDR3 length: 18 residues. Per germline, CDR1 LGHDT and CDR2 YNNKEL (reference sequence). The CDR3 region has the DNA TGTGCCAGCAGCCCCTTGGAGACTAGCGGGGGCGAACAAGAGACCCAGTACTTC. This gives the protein CASSPLETSGGEQETQYF.

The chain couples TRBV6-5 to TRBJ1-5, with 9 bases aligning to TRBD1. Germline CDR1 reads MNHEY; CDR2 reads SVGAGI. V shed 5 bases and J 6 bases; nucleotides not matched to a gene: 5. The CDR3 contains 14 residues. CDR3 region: CASSKGQGVQPQHF. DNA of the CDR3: TGTGCCAGCAGTAAGGGACAGGGCGTTCAGCCCCAGCATTTT.

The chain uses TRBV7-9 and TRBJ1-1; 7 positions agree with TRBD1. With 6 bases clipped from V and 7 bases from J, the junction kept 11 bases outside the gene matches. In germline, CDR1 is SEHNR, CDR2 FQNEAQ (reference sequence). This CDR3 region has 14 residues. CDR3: CASSSLTGALEAFF. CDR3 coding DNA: TGTGCCAGCAGTTCCTTAACAGGGGCACTTGAAGCTTTCTTT.

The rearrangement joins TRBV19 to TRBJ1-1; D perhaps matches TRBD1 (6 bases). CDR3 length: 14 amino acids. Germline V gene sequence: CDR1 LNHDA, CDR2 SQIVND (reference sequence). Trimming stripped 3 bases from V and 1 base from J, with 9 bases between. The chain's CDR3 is CASSIGQRNTEAFF. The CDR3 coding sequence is TGTGCCAGTAGTATCGGACAGAGGAACACTGAAGCTTTCTTT.

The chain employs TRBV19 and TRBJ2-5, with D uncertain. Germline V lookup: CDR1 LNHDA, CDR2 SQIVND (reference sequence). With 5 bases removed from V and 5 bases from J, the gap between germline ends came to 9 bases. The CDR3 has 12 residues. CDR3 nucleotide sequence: TGTGCCAGTAGTCCTGCGGCGGAGACCCAGTACTTC. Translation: CASSPAAETQYF.

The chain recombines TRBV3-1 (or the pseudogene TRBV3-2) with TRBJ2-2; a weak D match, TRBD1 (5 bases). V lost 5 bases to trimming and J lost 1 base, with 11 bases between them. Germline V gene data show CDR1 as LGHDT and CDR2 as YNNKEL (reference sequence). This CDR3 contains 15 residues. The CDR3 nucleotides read TGTGCCAGCAGCTCGAGGCAGGGGAACACCGGGGAGCTGTTTTTT. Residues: CASSSRQGNTGELFF.

The CDR3 loop is CASKDRNSGVNTEAFF. CDR3 bases: TGCGCCAGCAAAGACCGAAATTCGGGGGTGAACACTGAAGCTTTCTTT. V usage is TRBV4-1 and J usage is TRBJ1-1; weak D call: TRBD1 (5 bases). V was cut by 7 bases and J by 0 bases, with 18 bases left in between. Germline V CDR1 and CDR2: MGHRA, YSYEKL. There are 16 residues in the CDR3.

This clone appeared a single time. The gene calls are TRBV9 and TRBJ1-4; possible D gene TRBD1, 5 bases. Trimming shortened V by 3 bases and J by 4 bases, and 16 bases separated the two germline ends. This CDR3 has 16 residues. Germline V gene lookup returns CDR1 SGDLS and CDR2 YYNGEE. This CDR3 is CASSEHPQEINEKLFF. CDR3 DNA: TGTGCCAGCAGCGAGCACCCACAGGAGATTAATGAAAAACTGTTTTTT.